These 26 T cell receptor beta chains were sequenced from one sample in a study of cytomegalovirus exposure and HLA in healthy donors. The PCR had 60 Vbeta and 13 Jbeta primers. Using immunoSEQ multiplex PCR, the repertoire was profiled, and TCRdb retains in-frame clones only, with some absent. The sample consists of approximately 150,000 clones, about 75% of them appearing once. Material: PBMCs. These receptors were taken from a male donor in good health and CMV-seronegative.

The J gene is TRBJ2-3, the V gene TRBV29-1, with D maybe TRBD2 (6 bases). Trimming removed 4 bases from V and 6 bases from J, with 11 bases in between. This CDR3 contains 12 residues. Germline CDR1 reads SQVTM; CDR2 reads ANQGSEA. This chain's CDR3 is CSVVPGTDTQYF. As DNA, the CDR3 is TGCAGCGTTGTCCCCGGGACTGATACGCAGTATTTT.

The rearrangement joins TRBV29-1 to TRBJ2-1, with TRBD2 matching over 8 bases. CDR1 and CDR2 (germline): SQVTM, ANQGSEA. The CDR3 is 13 residues long. The DNA of the CDR3 is TGCACCCACGGGGGGGAGGGCCGCAATGAGCAGTTCTTC. Protein sequence: CTHGGEGRNEQFF.

The chain uses TRBV4-3 and TRBJ2-7; TRBD1 matches 10 bases. Germline V lookup: CDR1 LGHNA, CDR2 YSLEER. The CDR3 loop spans 15 amino acids. With 6 bases clipped from V and 2 bases from J, the junction kept 7 bases outside the gene matches. As DNA, the CDR3 is TGCGCCAGCAGTCTCGGGACAGGGGCCCCCTACGAGCAGTACTTC. Protein: CASSLGTGAPYEQYF.

V and J are TRBV6-5 and TRBJ1-4, with a weak D call TRBD1 (5 bases). The V end was cut by 0 bases, the J end by 5 bases, with 13 bases between. The CDR3 has 16 amino acids. From germline, CDR1 is MNHEY and CDR2 SVGAGI. The CDR3 region is CASSYSWGVGNEKLFF. CDR3 coding DNA: TGTGCCAGCAGTTACTCCTGGGGGGTGGGGAATGAAAAACTGTTTTTT.

In this sample, this clone turned up once. The chain is built from TRBV15 and TRBJ2-7; TRBD1 agrees at 10 bases. This CDR3 region has 16 residues. Germline trimming cut 3 bases from V and 2 bases from J; bases unmatched to any gene: 7. Germline V lookup: CDR1 LNHNV, CDR2 YYDKDF (reference sequence). The CDR3 spells CATSRAPGQGTYEQYF. In nucleotides, the CDR3 is TGTGCCACCAGCAGGGCTCCGGGACAGGGGACCTACGAGCAGTACTTC.

The chain uses TRBV7-6 and TRBJ1-2, with D perhaps TRBD1 (6 bases). The CDR3 length is 14 residues. The germline V gene has CDR1 SGHVS and CDR2 FNYEAQ. Trimming pared 4 bases from V and 6 bases from J, leaving 15 bases between. The CDR3 protein is CASSWDTKGNGYTF. The DNA of the CDR3 is TGTGCCAGCAGCTGGGACACTAAAGGGAATGGCTACACCTTC.

The chain combines TRBV21-1 with TRBJ2-1; TRBD2, as called in the table, went unchecked against the DNA. TRBV21-1 is reported as a pseudogene. The CDR3 has 17 residues. CDR3 in amino acids: CASSPKLRSRDRNEQFF. The CDR3 nucleotides are TGTGCCAGCAGCCCCAAACTGAGGTCCAGAGACCGAAATGAGCAGTTCTTC.

This chain joins TRBV11-2 and TRBJ2-1, with D unresolved. This CDR3 region has 17 residues. Germline CDR1 and CDR2: SGHAT and FQNNGV. Trimming pared 3 bases from V and 0 bases from J, leaving 15 bases between. CDR3 nucleotide sequence: TGTGCCAGCAGCTTCGCAGGTCGACCCGGCTCCTACAATGAGCAGTTCTTC. Amino acids: CASSFAGRPGSYNEQFF.

The chain recombines TRBV5-1 with TRBJ2-1, with 12 bases lining up with TRBD2. Germline CDR1 SGHRS, CDR2 YFSETQ. The CDR3 sequence is 19 residues long. After removal of 0 bases from V and 7 bases from J, the junction contained 14 bases not matched to a gene. CDR3 residues: CASSLAYSLASGGENEQFF. CDR3 bases: TGCGCCAGCAGCTTGGCCTACTCTCTAGCTAGCGGGGGGGAAAATGAGCAGTTCTTC. Supplemented by reference TRBV5-1 and TRBJ2-1, the full variable domain reads KAGVTQTPRYLIKTRGQQVTLSCSPISGHRSVSWYQQTPGQGLQFLFEYFSETQRNKGNFPGRFSGRQFSNSRSEMNVSTLELGDSALYLCASSLAYSLASGGENEQFFGPGTRLTVL.

The chain links TRBV7-7 to TRBJ2-5; 10 bases agree with TRBD1. After removal of 5 bases from V and 5 bases from J, the junction contained 8 bases not matched to a gene. The CDR3 totals 15 residues. CDR1 is SSHAT, CDR2 FNYEAQ, per germline (reference sequence). CDR3 coding DNA: TGTGCCAGCAGCCCCGGGACAGGGGATACGGAGACCCAGTACTTC. Protein sequence: CASSPGTGDTETQYF.

The V gene is TRBV7-8, the J gene TRBJ2-6, with a tentative D call TRBD1 (5 bases). The germline V gene encodes CDR1 SGHVS and CDR2 FQNEAQ. Trimming shortened V by 8 bases and J by 6 bases, and 14 bases separated the two germline ends. The CDR3 consists of 14 residues. Written as DNA, the CDR3 is TGTGCCAGCGGGGCCGGGTTTGCGGCCAACGTCCTGACTTTC. It yields the protein CASGAGFAANVLTF.

The gene calls are TRBV7-2 and TRBJ2-1; the match to TRBD2 covers 14 bases. Germline V gene sequence: CDR1 SGHTA, CDR2 FQGNSA. This CDR3 contains 15 residues. V lost 5 bases to trimming and J lost 9 bases; unmatched junction nucleotides: 6. CDR3 region: CASSPGLAGAGEQFF. The CDR3 DNA is TGTGCCAGCAGCCCGGGACTAGCGGGAGCCGGTGAGCAGTTCTTC.

V usage is TRBV5-1 and J usage is TRBJ2-1; TRBD2 aligns across 9 bases. In germline, CDR1 is SGHRS, CDR2 YFSETQ. V lost 2 bases and J lost 6; bases outside the gene matches: 3. This CDR3 is built from 14 residues. The CDR3 spells CASSFGGRANEQFF. CDR3 nucleotide sequence: TGCGCCAGCAGCTTTGGCGGGAGGGCCAATGAGCAGTTCTTC. The whole variable domain, filled in from reference TRBV5-1 and TRBJ2-1, reads KAGVTQTPRYLIKTRGQQVTLSCSPISGHRSVSWYQQTPGQGLQFLFEYFSETQRNKGNFPGRFSGRQFSNSRSEMNVSTLELGDSALYLCASSFGGRANEQFFGPGTRLTVL.

The chain links TRBV7-9 to TRBJ2-7, with 9 bases identical to TRBD1. The CDR3 sequence is 15 residues long. V trimming: 0 bases; J trimming: 3 bases; junction bases outside the gene matches: 3. The germline V gene encodes CDR1 SEHNR and CDR2 FQNEAQ (reference sequence). CDR3 residues: CASSLATGGDYEQYF. The CDR3 nucleotides are TGTGCCAGCAGCTTAGCCACAGGGGGCGACTACGAGCAGTACTTC.

The V and J genes are TRBV29-1 and TRBJ2-1; D possibly corresponds to TRBD2 (6 bases). Germline CDR1 SQVTM, CDR2 ANQGSEA. Trimming stripped 3 bases from V and 0 bases from J, with 18 bases between. The CDR3 contains 17 residues. As DNA, the CDR3 is TGCAGCGTTGACGGGGGTGCCGAGGTCAGCTCCTACAATGAGCAGTTCTTC. As protein: CSVDGGAEVSSYNEQFF.

In this sample, this clone turned up once. The CDR3 bases are TGTGCCAGCAGCTTAGATACAGCGGGACGCCCCTACGAGCAGTACTTC. Protein sequence: CASSLDTAGRPYEQYF. The rearrangement joins TRBV11-2 to TRBJ2-7; 7 nucleotides align to TRBD2. Germline CDR1 and CDR2: SGHAT and FQNNGV. This CDR3 contains 16 residues. Trimming cost V 0 bases and J 2 bases; bases outside gene matches: 7.

This clone was seen more than once but under ten times. The gene calls are TRBV27 and TRBJ1-1; 8 nucleotides align to TRBD1. CDR3 size: 15 residues. Germline V gene sequence: CDR1 MNHEY, CDR2 SMNVEV (reference sequence). Germline trimming cut 6 bases from V and 4 bases from J; bases unmatched to any gene: 10. CDR3 coding DNA: TGTGCCAGCAGGTCTCTCGACAGGGGAGTCACTGAAGCTTTCTTT. Translation: CASRSLDRGVTEAFF.

V is TRBV5-6 and J is TRBJ2-7; 8 nucleotides line up with TRBD1. V shed 4 bases, J shed 0 bases, and the junction held 6 bases outside the gene matches. The germline V gene encodes CDR1 SGHDT and CDR2 YYEEEE. The CDR3 is 15 residues long. CDR3 in amino acids: CASSDTGGSSYEQYF. The DNA of the CDR3 is TGTGCCAGCAGCGACACAGGGGGAAGCTCCTACGAGCAGTACTTC.

The genes are TRBV7-2 and TRBJ2-3, with 7 nucleotides matching TRBD2. From germline, CDR1 is SGHTA and CDR2 FQGNSA. Losses at the gene ends were 5 bases for V and 6 bases for J; bases not matched to a gene: 8. The CDR3 loop spans 14 amino acids. CDR3 bases: TGTGCCAGCAGCGGGGGATTGGGAGGGGATACGCAGTATTTT. Translated: CASSGGLGGDTQYF.

J is TRBJ1-1 and V is TRBV30; D call uncertain. The V end lost 3 bases, the J end lost 2 bases, and 7 bases lay between the germline ends. Germline CDR1 reads GTSNPN; CDR2 reads SVGIG (reference sequence). CDR3 size: 12 residues. CDR3 nucleotides: TGTGCCTGGAGCCAATTCAACACTGAAGCTTTCTTT. Translated, it gives CAWSQFNTEAFF.

Note on this clone: One end of the junction does not line up with germline, which may come from a read error. The rearrangement links TRBV7-9 to TRBJ2-7; TRBD2 matches 10 bases. CDR3 length: 14 residues. The germline V gene encodes CDR1 SEHNR and CDR2 FQNEAQ (reference sequence). The CDR3 spells CSSSPLAGAIEQYF. CDR3 nucleotides: TGTTCCAGCAGCCCCCTAGCGGGGGCAATTGAGCAGTACTTC.

This chain links TRBV7-2 with TRBJ1-2; 7 bases map to TRBD1. Germline CDR1 is SGHTA and CDR2 is FQGNSA. V dropped 8 bases and J dropped 2; count of bases not matched to a gene: 5. CDR3 size: 13 residues. Here the CDR3 DNA reads TGTGCCAGCGCTCGGGGACAGAACTATGGCTACACCTTC. Amino acids: CASARGQNYGYTF.

J is TRBJ1-2 and V is TRBV4-1; D uncertain. The germline gives CDR1 MGHRA, CDR2 YSYEKL. This CDR3 is built from 14 residues. The V end lost 1 base, the J end lost 4 bases, and 10 bases lay between the germline ends. The CDR3 sequence: CASSQVGSSYGYTF. The DNA for the CDR3 is TGCGCCAGCAGCCAAGTGGGCAGCTCCTATGGCTACACCTTC.

This chain links TRBV7-9 with TRBJ2-2, with 7 bases lining up with TRBD1. J lost 4 bases, V lost 2 bases, and 1 base had no gene match. CDR3 length: 14 amino acids. Germline V gene sequence: CDR1 SEHNR, CDR2 FQNEAQ (reference sequence). This chain's CDR3 is CASSLKGATGELFF. CDR3 nucleotides: TGTGCCAGCAGCTTAAAGGGGGCCACCGGGGAGCTGTTTTTT.

This clone was recorded a few times. In nucleotides, the CDR3 is TGTGCCAGTAGTCCTCAGGGGGCTACCCACGAGCAGTACTTC. Translated, it gives CASSPQGATHEQYF. The V and J genes are TRBV19 and TRBJ2-7; 8 nucleotides match TRBD1. J was trimmed by 5 bases and V by 5 bases; bases with no gene match: 8. The length of the CDR3 is 14 residues. Germline CDR1 reads LNHDA; CDR2 reads SQIVND (reference sequence).

In DNA form, the CDR3 reads TGTGCCACCAGCAGAGATAAGGCGGGAGGCACAGATACGCAGTATTTT. This sequence encodes CATSRDKAGGTDTQYF. The J gene is TRBJ2-3, the V gene TRBV15; 7 bases agree with TRBD2. CDR1 is LNHNV, CDR2 YYDKDF, per germline (reference sequence). With V trimmed by 0 bases and J by 1 base, 4 bases remained unmatched. The CDR3 has 16 amino acids.